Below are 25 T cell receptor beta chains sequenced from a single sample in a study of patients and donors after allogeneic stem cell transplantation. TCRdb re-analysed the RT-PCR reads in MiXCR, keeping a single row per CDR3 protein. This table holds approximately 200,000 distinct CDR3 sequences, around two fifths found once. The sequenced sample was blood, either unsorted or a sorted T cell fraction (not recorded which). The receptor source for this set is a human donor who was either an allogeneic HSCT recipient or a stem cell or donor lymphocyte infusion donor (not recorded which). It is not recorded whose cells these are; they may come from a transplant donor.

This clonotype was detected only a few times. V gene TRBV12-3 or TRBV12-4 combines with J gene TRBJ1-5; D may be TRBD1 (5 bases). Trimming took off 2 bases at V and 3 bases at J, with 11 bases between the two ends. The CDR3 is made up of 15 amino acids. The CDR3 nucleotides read TGTGCCAGCAGTTTATTCGGGACTAACAATCAGCCCCAGCATTTT. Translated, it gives CASSLFGTNNQPQHF.

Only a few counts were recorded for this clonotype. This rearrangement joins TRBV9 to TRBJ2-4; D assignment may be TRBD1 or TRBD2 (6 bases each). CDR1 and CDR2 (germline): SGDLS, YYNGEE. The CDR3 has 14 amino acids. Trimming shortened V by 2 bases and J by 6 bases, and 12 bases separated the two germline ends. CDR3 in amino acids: CASSVSGAGNIQYF. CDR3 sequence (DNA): TGTGCCAGCAGCGTTTCGGGGGCTGGAAACATTCAGTACTTC.

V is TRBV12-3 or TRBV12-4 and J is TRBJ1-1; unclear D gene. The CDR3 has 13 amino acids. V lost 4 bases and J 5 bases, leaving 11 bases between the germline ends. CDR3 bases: TGTGCCAGCAGTTCGATCGGGGTTACTGAAGCTTTCTTT. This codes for CASSSIGVTEAFF.

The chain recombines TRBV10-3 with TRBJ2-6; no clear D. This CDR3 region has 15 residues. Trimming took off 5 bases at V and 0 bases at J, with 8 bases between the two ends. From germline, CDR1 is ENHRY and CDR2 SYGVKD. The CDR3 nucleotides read TGTGCCATCAGTCTCGACCCCTCTGGGGCCAACGTCCTGACTTTC. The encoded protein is CAISLDPSGANVLTF.

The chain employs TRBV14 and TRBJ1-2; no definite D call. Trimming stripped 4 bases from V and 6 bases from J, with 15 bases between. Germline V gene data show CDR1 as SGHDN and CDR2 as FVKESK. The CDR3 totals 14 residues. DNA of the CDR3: TGTGCCAGCAGCCTCAACGTCCGGGGTGATGGCTACACCTTC. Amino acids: CASSLNVRGDGYTF. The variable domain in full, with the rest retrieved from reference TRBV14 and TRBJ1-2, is EAGVTQFPSHSVIEKGQTVTLRCDPISGHDNLYWYRRVMGKEIKFLLHFVKESKQDESGMPNNRFLAERTGGTYSTLKVQPAELEDSGVYFCASSLNVRGDGYTFGSGTRLTVV.

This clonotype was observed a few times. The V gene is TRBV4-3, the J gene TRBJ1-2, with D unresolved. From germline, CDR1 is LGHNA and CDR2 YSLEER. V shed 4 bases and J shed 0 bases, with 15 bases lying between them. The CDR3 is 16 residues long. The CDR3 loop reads CASSPHSGGTNYGYTF. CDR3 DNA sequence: TGCGCCAGCAGCCCCCATAGCGGTGGTACTAACTATGGCTACACCTTC.

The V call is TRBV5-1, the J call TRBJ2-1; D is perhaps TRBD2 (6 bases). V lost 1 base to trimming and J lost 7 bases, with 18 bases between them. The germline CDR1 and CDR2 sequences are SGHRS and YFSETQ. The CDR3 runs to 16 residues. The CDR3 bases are TGCGCCAGCAGCTTGTCCCGGGACTCTAGTTGGAATGAGCAGTTCTTC. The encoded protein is CASSLSRDSSWNEQFF.

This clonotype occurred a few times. Written as DNA, the CDR3 is TGCAGCGTTGAAGTTCGGACGAACACTGAAGCTTTCTTT. This sequence encodes CSVEVRTNTEAFF. The rearrangement joins TRBV29-1 to TRBJ1-1, with D unclear. This CDR3 is 13 amino acids long. V lost 1 base and J lost 1, with 7 bases in between. From germline, CDR1 is SQVTM and CDR2 ANQGSEA.

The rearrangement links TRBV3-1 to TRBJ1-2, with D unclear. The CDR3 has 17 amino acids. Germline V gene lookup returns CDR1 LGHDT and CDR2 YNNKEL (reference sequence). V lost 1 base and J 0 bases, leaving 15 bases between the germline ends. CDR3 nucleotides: TGTGCCAGCAGCCAAGCGGGTTTTGAGGGAGCTAACTATGGCTACACCTTC. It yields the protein CASSQAGFEGANYGYTF.

CDR3 DNA sequence: TGTGCCAGCAGTCCCCGAAAAAGGGGGGACTATGGCTACACCTTC. It specifies CASSPRKRGDYGYTF. The chain employs TRBV6-5 and TRBJ1-2; D is possibly TRBD1 (6 bases). Germline V lookup: CDR1 MNHEY, CDR2 SVGAGI. V was clipped by 5 bases and J by 3 bases, with 16 bases between them. This CDR3 is built from 15 residues.

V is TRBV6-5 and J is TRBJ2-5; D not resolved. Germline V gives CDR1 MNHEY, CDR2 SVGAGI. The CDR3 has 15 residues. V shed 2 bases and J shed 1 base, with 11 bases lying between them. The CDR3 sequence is CASSYTRTAQETQYF. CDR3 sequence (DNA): TGTGCCAGCAGTTACACCCGGACGGCCCAAGAGACCCAGTACTTC.

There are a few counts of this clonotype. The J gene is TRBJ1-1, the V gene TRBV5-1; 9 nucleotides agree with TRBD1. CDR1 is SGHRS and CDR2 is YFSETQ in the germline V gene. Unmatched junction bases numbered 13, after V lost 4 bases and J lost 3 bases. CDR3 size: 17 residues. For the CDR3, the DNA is TGCGCCAGCAGCCCGGGGACAGGGTGGCCCCCGGACACTGAAGCTTTCTTT. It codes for CASSPGTGWPPDTEAFF.

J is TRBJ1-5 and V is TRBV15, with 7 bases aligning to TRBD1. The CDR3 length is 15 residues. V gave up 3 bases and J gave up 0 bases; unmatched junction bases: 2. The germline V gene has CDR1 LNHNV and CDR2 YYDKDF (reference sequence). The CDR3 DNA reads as TGTGCCACCAGCAGCAGGGGGAATAGCAATCAGCCCCAGCATTTT. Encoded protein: CATSSRGNSNQPQHF. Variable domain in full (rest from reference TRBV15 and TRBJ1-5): DAMVIQNPRYQVTQFGKPVTLSCSQTLNHNVMYWYQQKSSQAPKLLFHYYDKDFNNEADTPDNFQSRRPNTSFCFLDIRSPGLGDTAMYLCATSSRGNSNQPQHFGDGTRLSIL.

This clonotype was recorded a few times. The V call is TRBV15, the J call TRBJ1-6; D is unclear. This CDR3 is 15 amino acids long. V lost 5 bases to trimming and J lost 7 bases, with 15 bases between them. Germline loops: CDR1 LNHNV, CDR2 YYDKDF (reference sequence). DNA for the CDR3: TGTGCCACCAGCCCCTTGGAGGTGGGGAATTCACCCCTCCACTTT. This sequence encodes CATSPLEVGNSPLHF.

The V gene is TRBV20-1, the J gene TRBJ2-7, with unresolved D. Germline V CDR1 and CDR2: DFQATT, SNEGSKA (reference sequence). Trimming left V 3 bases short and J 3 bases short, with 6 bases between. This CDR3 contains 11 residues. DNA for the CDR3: TGCAGTGCTAGTTCCCACTACGAGCAGTACTTC. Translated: CSASSHYEQYF.

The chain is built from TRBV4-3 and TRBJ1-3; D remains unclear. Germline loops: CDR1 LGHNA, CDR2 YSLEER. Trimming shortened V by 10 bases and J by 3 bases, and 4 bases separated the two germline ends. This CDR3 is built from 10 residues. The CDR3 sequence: CANSGNTIYF. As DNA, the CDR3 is TGCGCCAACAGTGGAAACACCATATATTTT.

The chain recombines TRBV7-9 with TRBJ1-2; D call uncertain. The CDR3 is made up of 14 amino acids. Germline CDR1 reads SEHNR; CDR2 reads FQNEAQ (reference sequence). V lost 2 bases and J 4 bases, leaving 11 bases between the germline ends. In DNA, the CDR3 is TGTGCCAGCAGCTTAATCCCTCCCCCCTATGGCTACACCTTC. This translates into CASSLIPPPYGYTF.

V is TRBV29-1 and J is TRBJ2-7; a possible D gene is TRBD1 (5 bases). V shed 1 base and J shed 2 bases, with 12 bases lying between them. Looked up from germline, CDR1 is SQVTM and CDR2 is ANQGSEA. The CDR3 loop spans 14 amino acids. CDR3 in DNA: TGCAGCGTTGAAGTGAGGACAAGGGCCTACGAGCAGTACTTC. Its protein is CSVEVRTRAYEQYF.

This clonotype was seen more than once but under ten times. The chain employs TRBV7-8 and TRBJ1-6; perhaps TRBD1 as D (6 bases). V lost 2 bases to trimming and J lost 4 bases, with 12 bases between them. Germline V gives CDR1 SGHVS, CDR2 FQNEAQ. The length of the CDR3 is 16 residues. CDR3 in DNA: TGTGCCAGCAGCTTAACAGGGACCAGTTATAATTCACCCCTCCACTTT. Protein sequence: CASSLTGTSYNSPLHF.

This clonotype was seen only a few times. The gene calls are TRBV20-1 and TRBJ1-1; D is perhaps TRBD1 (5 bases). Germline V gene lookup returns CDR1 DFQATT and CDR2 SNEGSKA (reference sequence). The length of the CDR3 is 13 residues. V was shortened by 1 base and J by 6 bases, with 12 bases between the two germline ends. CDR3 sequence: CSARVEGLAEAFF. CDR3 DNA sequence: TGCAGTGCTAGAGTGGAGGGGTTAGCTGAAGCTTTCTTT.

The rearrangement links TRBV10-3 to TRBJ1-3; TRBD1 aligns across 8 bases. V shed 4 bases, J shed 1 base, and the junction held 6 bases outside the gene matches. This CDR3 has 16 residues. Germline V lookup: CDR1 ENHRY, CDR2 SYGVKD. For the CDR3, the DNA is TGTGCCATCAGTGTCGGGACAGGAGGATCTGGAAACACCATATATTTT. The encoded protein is CAISVGTGGSGNTIYF.

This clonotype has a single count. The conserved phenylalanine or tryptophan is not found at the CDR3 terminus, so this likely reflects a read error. The CDR3 loop is CASSQGLGTFTQYS. CDR3 nucleotide sequence: TGCGCCAGCAGCCAAGGGTTGGGGACCTTTACGCAGTATTCT. The rearrangement links TRBV4-3 to TRBJ2-3; perhaps D is TRBD1 or TRBD2 (5 bases each). Per germline, CDR1 LGHNA and CDR2 YSLEER. The CDR3 sequence is 14 residues long. Trimming removed 1 base at V and 8 bases at J, with 13 bases between.

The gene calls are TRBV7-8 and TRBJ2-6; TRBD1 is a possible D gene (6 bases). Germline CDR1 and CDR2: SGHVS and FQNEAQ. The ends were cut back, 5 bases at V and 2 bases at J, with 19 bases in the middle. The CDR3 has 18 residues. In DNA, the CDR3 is TGTGCCAGCAGCATACACGAAACAGGGTTCACTGGGGCCAACGTCCTGACTTTC. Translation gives CASSIHETGFTGANVLTF.

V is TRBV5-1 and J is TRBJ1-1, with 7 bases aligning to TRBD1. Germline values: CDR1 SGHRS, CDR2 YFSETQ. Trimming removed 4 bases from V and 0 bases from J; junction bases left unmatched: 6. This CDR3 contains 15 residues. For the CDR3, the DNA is TGCGCCAGCAGCACCCGGACAGGCGTGAACACTGAAGCTTTCTTT. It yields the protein CASSTRTGVNTEAFF.

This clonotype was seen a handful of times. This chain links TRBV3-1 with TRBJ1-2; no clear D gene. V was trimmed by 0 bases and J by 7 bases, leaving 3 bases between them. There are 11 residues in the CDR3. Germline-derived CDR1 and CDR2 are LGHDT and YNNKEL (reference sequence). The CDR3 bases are TGTGCCAGCAGCCAAGATATTGGCTACACCTTC. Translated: CASSQDIGYTF.